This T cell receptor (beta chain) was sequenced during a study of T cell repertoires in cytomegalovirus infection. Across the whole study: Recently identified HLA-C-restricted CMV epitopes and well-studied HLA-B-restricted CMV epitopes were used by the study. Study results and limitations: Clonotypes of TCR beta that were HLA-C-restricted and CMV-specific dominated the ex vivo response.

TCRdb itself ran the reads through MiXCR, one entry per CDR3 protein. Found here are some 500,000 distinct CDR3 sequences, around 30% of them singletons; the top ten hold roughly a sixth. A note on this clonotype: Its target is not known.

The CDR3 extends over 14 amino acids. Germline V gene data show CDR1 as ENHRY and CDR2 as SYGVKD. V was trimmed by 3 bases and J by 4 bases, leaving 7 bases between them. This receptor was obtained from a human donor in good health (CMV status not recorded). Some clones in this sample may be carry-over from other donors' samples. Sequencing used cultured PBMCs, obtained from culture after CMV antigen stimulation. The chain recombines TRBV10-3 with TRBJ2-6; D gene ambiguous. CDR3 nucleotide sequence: TGTGCCATCAGTGACCTGTTGGGGGCCAACGTCCTGACTTTC. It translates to CAISDLLGANVLTF.